This T cell receptor (beta chain) comes out of a study of blood T cells in healthy people across ages. CDR3 length: 13 residues. V dropped 1 base and J dropped 11 bases, with 12 bases sitting between them. Note on this clonotype: As yet, its antigen is unknown.

The second PCR ran about 6 to 12 cycles with a sample-barcoded 5' primer and J-beta primers. TCRdb re-called the 5' RACE reads with MiXCR, one entry per CDR3 protein. The sample lists some 1,800,000 distinct CDR3 sequences; about two fifths were seen once. Study-wide findings and caveats: Since the PBMCs were unsorted, naive and antigen-experienced cells could not be conclusively compared.

Extractions gave at least 5 micrograms of total RNA per sample. The sequence derives from a human donor in good health. This sequence joins TRBV12-3 or TRBV12-4 and TRBJ2-4; D ambiguous. Sample: blood. The CDR3 is CASSLESRGVQYF. The CDR3 nucleotides read TGTGCCAGCAGTTTAGAGAGTAGAGGCGTTCAGTACTTC.